This T cell receptor beta chain comes out of a study of shared T cell receptors in the human thymus. Profiled with immunoSEQ multiplex PCR; TCRdb holds only in-frame clones, not every one. The sample has about 610,000 clones, 85% to 90% seen once; the top ten hold about 0.01%. The germline V and J ends were trimmed by 2 bases and 6 bases, with 13 bases remaining between them. In germline, CDR1 is MNHEY, CDR2 SMNVEV (reference sequence). The CDR3 totals 15 residues. This clone was observed a handful of times. The same data also contributed to another study, on human thymus T cells. From that second work: Repertoires sampled from thymus and blood appeared biased in V and J gene usage. There were highly overlapping thymic repertoires among unrelated individuals, as related research reported.

Sequencing was done on a sample of thymocytes. This clonotype was sampled from a boy younger than two with a congenital heart defect. The genes are TRBV27 and TRBJ2-2; TRBD1 is a possible D gene (6 bases). CDR3 sequence: CASSLGAKGAGELFF. The CDR3 DNA follows: TGTGCCAGCAGTTTAGGGGCTAAGGGGGCCGGGGAGCTGTTTTTT.